Included here is one T cell receptor (beta chain) sequence, with context. The use of a sample-barcoded 5' primer and a J-beta primer mix characterized a second PCR of roughly 7 to 11 cycles. One entry per CDR3 protein, called by TCRdb with MiXCR from the 5' RACE reads. The sample records hundreds of thousands of distinct CDR3 sequences, 52% being singletons. The sample belongs to a study of blood T cells in healthy people across ages. The germline V gene encodes CDR1 KGHDR and CDR2 SFDVKD. Trimming cost V 4 bases and J 1 base; bases outside gene matches: 6. This CDR3 is 17 amino acids long. This receptor was taken from a woman older than 75 in good health. The source material was blood. This sequence joins TRBV24-1 and TRBJ2-5; 12 bases fit TRBD2. The CDR3 coding sequence is TGTGCCACCAGTGAGCGCACTAGCGGGAGGACCCAAGAGACCCAGTACTTC. This gives the protein CATSERTSGRTQETQYF.